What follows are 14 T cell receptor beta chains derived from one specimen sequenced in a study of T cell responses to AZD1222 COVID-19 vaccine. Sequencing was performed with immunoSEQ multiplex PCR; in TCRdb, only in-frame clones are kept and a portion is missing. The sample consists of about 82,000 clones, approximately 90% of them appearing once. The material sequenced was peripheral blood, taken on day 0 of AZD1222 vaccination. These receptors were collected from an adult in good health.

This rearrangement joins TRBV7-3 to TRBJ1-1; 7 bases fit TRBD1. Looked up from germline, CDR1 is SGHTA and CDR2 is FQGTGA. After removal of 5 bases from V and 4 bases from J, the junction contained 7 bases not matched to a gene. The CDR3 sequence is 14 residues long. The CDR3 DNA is TGTGCCAGCAGCCAAGGGGCAGGGGGCACTGAAGCTTTCTTT. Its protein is CASSQGAGGTEAFF.

DNA of the CDR3: TGTGCCAGCAGCTTAGGGCAAGGGGGGGATAATTCACCCCTCCACTTT. Protein product: CASSLGQGGDNSPLHF. V usage is TRBV7-8 and J usage is TRBJ1-6; D perhaps matches TRBD1 (6 bases). Germline CDR1 SGHVS, CDR2 FQNEAQ. V was shortened by 1 base and J by 5 bases, with 12 bases between the two germline ends. The CDR3 extends over 16 amino acids.

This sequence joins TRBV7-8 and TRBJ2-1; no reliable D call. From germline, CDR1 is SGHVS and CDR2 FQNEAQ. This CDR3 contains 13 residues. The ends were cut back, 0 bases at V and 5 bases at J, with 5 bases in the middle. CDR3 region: CASSLAFHNEQFF. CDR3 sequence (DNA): TGTGCCAGCAGCTTAGCGTTCCACAATGAGCAGTTCTTC.

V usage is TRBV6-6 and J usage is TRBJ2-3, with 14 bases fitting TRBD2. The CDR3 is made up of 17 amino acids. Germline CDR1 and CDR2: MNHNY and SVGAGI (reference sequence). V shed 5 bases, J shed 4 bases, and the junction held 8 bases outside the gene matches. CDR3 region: CASSPGLAGGLPDTQYF. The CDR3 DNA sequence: TGTGCCAGCAGTCCTGGACTAGCGGGGGGTCTGCCAGATACGCAGTATTTT.

The CDR3 DNA is TGCAGCGTTGAGCGTGACCTAGAGACCCAGTACTTC. The encoded protein is CSVERDLETQYF. The chain has TRBV29-1 and TRBJ2-5; D ambiguous. This CDR3 has 12 residues. V dropped 3 bases and J dropped 4 bases, with 9 bases sitting between them. Germline values: CDR1 SQVTM, CDR2 ANQGSEA.

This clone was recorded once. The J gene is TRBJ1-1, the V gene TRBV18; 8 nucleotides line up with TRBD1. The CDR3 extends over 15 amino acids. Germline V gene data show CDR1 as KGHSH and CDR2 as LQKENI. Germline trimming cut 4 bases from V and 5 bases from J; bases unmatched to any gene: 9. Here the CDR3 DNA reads TGTGCCAGCTCACTGCCGACAGGGGAAGCGACTGAAGCTTTCTTT. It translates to CASSLPTGEATEAFF.

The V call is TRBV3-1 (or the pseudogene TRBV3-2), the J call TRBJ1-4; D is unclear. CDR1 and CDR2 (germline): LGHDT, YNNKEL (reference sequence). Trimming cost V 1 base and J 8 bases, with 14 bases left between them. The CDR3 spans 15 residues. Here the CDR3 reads CASSQGGGQQEKLFF. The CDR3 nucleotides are TGTGCCAGCAGCCAAGGAGGAGGGCAGCAGGAAAAACTGTTTTTT.

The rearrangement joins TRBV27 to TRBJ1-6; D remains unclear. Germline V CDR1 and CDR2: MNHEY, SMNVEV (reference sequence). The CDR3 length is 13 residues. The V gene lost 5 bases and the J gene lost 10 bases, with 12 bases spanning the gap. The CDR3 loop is CASSPEIGSPLHF. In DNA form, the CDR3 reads TGTGCCAGCAGTCCAGAAATCGGGTCACCCCTCCACTTT.

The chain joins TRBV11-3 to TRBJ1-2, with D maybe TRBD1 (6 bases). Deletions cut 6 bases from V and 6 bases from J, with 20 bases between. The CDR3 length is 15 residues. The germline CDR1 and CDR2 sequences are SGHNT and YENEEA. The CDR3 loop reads CASSSPRTASNGYTF. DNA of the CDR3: TGTGCCAGCAGTTCCCCCAGGACAGCTTCAAATGGCTACACCTTC.

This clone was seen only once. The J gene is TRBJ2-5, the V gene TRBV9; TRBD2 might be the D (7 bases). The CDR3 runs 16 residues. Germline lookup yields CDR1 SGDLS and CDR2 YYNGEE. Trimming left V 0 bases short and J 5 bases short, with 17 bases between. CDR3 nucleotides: TGTGCCAGCAGCGTAGACGTGGGGGGGCCTCGGGAGACCCAGTACTTC. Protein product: CASSVDVGGPRETQYF.

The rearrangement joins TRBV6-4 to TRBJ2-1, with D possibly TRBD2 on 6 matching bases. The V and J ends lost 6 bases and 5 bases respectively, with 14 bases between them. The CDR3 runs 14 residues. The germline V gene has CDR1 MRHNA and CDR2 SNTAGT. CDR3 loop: CASSRDWGNNEQFF. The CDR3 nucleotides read TGTGCCAGCAGCCGGGACTGGGGGAACAATGAGCAGTTCTTC.

The CDR3 spells CASSYGPGASYEQYF. The CDR3 DNA reads as TGTGCCAGCAGTTACGGGCCAGGGGCGTCCTACGAGCAGTACTTC. The gene calls are TRBV6-5 and TRBJ2-7; D might be TRBD1 (6 bases). Germline V gene data show CDR1 as MNHEY and CDR2 as SVGAGI. Trimming took 2 bases from V and 1 from J, leaving 12 bases between them. The CDR3 spans 15 residues.

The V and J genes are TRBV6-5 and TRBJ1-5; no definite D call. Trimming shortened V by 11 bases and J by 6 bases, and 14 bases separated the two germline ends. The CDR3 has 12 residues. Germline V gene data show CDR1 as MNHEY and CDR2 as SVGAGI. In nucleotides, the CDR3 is TGTGCCGTGGCGAGGCCCCCTCAGCCCCAGCATTTT. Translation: CAVARPPQPQHF.

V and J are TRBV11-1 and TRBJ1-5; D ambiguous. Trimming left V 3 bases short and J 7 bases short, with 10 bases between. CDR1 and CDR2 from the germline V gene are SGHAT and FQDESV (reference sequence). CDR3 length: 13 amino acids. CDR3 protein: CASSLDSSQPQHF. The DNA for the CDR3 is TGTGCCAGCAGCTTGGATTCTTCGCAGCCCCAGCATTTT. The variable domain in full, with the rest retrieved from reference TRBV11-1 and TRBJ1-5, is EAEVAQSPRYKITEKSQAVAFWCDPISGHATLYWYRQILGQGPELLVQFQDESVVDDSQLPKDRFSAERLKGVDSTLKIQPAELGDSAMYLCASSLDSSQPQHFGDGTRLSIL.